This T cell receptor (beta chain) was found in a study of human T cells and chemical hapten exposure. Points from the study as a whole: Alopecia in all donors means immunity may differ from healthy individuals.

This clonotype has at least ten counts. The antigen remains undetermined. This CDR3 has 13 residues. Germline V lookup: CDR1 SQVTM, CDR2 ANQGSEA. V lost 3 bases, J lost 3 bases, and 11 bases lay in between. Time point of the sample: patch test 2, 6 weeks after DPC sensitization. Treatment of the sample: therapeutic diphenylcyclopropenone sensitization with weekly scalp DPC. TCRdb fed the RACE reads into MiXCR, producing one record per CDR3 protein. Among approximately 69,000 distinct CDR3 sequences listed, 10% to 13% were seen once. The TCR comes from a woman aged 50 to 60 with alopecia areata. Some clones in this sample may be carry-over from other donors' samples. The rearrangement uses TRBV29-1 and TRBJ2-5; the D gene could be TRBD1 or TRBD2 (5 bases each). The sample here was whole blood, taken in connection with sensitization to the hapten diphenylcyclopropenone (DPC). This CDR3 is CSVDSMGEETQYF. The CDR3 DNA reads TGCAGCGTTGACTCCATGGGGGAAGAGACCCAGTACTTC. The variable domain in full, completed from reference TRBV29-1 and TRBJ2-5, reads SAVISQKPSRDICQRGTSLTIQCQVDSQVTMMFWYRQQPGQSLTLIATANQGSEATYESGFVIDKFPISRPNLTFSTLTVSNMSPEDSSIYLCSVDSMGEETQYFGPGTRLLVL.